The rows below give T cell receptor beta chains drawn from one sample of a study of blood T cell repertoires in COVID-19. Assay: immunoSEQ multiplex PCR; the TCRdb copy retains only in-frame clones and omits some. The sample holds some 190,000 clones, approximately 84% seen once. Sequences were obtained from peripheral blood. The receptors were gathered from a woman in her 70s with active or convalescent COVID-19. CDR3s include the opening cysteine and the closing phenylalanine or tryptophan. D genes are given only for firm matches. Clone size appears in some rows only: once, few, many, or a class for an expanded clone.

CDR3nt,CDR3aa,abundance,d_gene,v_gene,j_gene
TGTGCCAGCAGTTACAACAGGGGGCCGGGCTACGAGCAGTACTTC,CASSYNRGPGYEQYF,few,TRBD1,TRBV6-5,TRBJ2-7
TGTGCCAGCAGTTACTCGACAGGGGGCGGGAACGAGCAGTACTTC,CASSYSTGGGNEQYF,NA,TRBD1,TRBV6-6,TRBJ2-7
TGTGCCAGCAGCTTGGCAGGGGTTGCTACGACAGATACGCAGTATTTT,CASSLAGVATTDTQYF,NA,NA,TRBV5-4,TRBJ2-3
TGTGCCAGCAGCCAAGAGTCGAGGGTAAACACTGAAGCTTTCTTT,CASSQESRVNTEAFF,NA,NA,TRBV4-2,TRBJ1-1
TGTGCCTGGACCCGGACTAGCGCTTACAATGAGCAGTTCTTC,CAWTRTSAYNEQFF,NA,TRBD2,TRBV30,TRBJ2-1
TGTGCCAGCACCTTTGTTAGGACAGGGGAGCATTGGGCCCAGCATTTT,CASTFVRTGEHWAQHF,few,TRBD1,TRBV2,TRBJ1-5
TGTGCCAGCAGTTTGGACAGGGGGGGGAATCAGCCCCAGCATTTT,CASSLDRGGNQPQHF,NA,TRBD1,TRBV6-5,TRBJ1-5
TGTGCCAGCAGTCCCCGGGGGATGACAGGGACCTATGGCTACACCTTC,CASSPRGMTGTYGYTF,NA,TRBD1,TRBV27,TRBJ1-2
TGCGCCAGCAGCCGAGACAGGGGAGGCGTTCAGCCCCAGCATTTT,CASSRDRGGVQPQHF,many,TRBD1,TRBV10-2,TRBJ1-5
TGTGCCAGCAGTTTTGTGGACAGCCTTCAAGAGACCCAGTACTTC,CASSFVDSLQETQYF,NA,NA,TRBV4-2,TRBJ2-5
TGTGCCAGCAGCAAAAATCATAGGGAGGCCAGAACCTACGAGCAGTACTTC,CASSKNHREARTYEQYF,many,NA,TRBV21-1,TRBJ2-7
TGTGCCAGCAGTGAAAATGTAGGGAGGAACTCTGGAAACACCATATATTTT,CASSENVGRNSGNTIYF,NA,NA,TRBV6-1,TRBJ1-3
TGTGCCAGCAGTTTGAACAGGGGGGCAGATACGCAGTATTTT,CASSLNRGADTQYF,NA,TRBD1,TRBV27,TRBJ2-3
TGTGCCAGCAGCGTAACGGGTACGGACACCGGGGAGCTGTTTTTT,CASSVTGTDTGELFF,NA,NA,TRBV9,TRBJ2-2
TGCGCCAGCAGCTTGGCCGGGACAGGGGGTGTTGGCTACACCTTC,CASSLAGTGGVGYTF,NA,TRBD1,TRBV5-1,TRBJ1-2
TGTGCCAGCAGCTATTGGCGGGTGAACAATCAGCCCCAGCATTTT,CASSYWRVNNQPQHF,NA,NA,TRBV5-6,TRBJ1-5
TGTGCCAGCAGTAGACAGGGGCCTCACGAGCAGTACTTC,CASSRQGPHEQYF,NA,TRBD1,TRBV6-5,TRBJ2-7
TGTGCCAGCAGCTTGGTCAGGGATGTCATTGGAAACACCATATATTTT,CASSLVRDVIGNTIYF,few,NA,TRBV5-5,TRBJ1-3
TGTGCCAGCAGCCAAGCGGAGGGCGGGGAGCTGTTTTTT,CASSQAEGGELFF,few,NA,TRBV3-1/TRBV3-2,TRBJ2-2
TGTGCCAGTAGTATTGGGACAGCTGAAGCTTTCTTT,CASSIGTAEAFF,NA,TRBD1,TRBV19,TRBJ1-1
TGTGCCTGGACGGACAGGACGAACTATGGCTACACCTTC,CAWTDRTNYGYTF,NA,TRBD1,TRBV30,TRBJ1-2
TGCAGTGCTAGTATTGTAGCGGGAGGGCCGGATGAGCAGTTCTTC,CSASIVAGGPDEQFF,NA,TRBD2,TRBV20-1,TRBJ2-1
TGTGCCAGCAGTGAACGGGGAAGGGGGCCGAGAAGCTCCTACGAGCAGTACTTC,CASSERGRGPRSSYEQYF,NA,TRBD1,TRBV25-1,TRBJ2-7
TGTGCCAGCAGCCAAGATAACAGGTTAGGAGATACGCAGTATTTT,CASSQDNRLGDTQYF,NA,NA,TRBV3-1/TRBV3-2,TRBJ2-3
TGTGCCAGCAGCGTAGTCTCGAGCACAGATACGCAGTATTTT,CASSVVSSTDTQYF,NA,NA,TRBV9,TRBJ2-3
TGCAGTGCTAGTATAGCGGGAGGGGCCTACGAGCAGTACTTC,CSASIAGGAYEQYF,NA,TRBD2,TRBV20-1,TRBJ2-7
TGTGCCAGCAGTTTAGGGGCAGGCCTAACCCTTGGCAATCAGCCCCAGCATTTT,CASSLGAGLTLGNQPQHF,NA,NA,TRBV28,TRBJ1-5
TGTGCCAGCAGTGATTCAAAGGGAGCGGAGGGGGCCAACGTCCTGACTTTC,CASSDSKGAEGANVLTF,NA,NA,TRBV25-1,TRBJ2-6
TGTGCCAGCACGGGGAACACTGAAGCTTTCTTT,CASTGNTEAFF,NA,NA,TRBV28,TRBJ1-1
TGTGCCAGCTCACCACAGGGACAGAACTATGGCTACACCTTC,CASSPQGQNYGYTF,NA,TRBD1,TRBV18,TRBJ1-2
TGCAGTGCTAGTCCTAGCGGGAGTTCAGATACGCAGTATTTT,CSASPSGSSDTQYF,NA,TRBD2,TRBV20-1,TRBJ2-3
TGTGCCAGCTCACGGAGACAGGGGGCCGATGAGCAGTTCTTC,CASSRRQGADEQFF,NA,TRBD1,TRBV18,TRBJ2-1
TGTGCCAGTAGTATCGGACAGGCCCCCTCCTACGAGCAGTACTTC,CASSIGQAPSYEQYF,NA,TRBD1,TRBV19,TRBJ2-7
TGTGCCAGCAGCCGGTCGCTCATAGGGACAGGGACTGAAGCTTTCTTT,CASSRSLIGTGTEAFF,NA,TRBD1,TRBV16,TRBJ1-1
TGTGCCAGCTCGTCCTCCGGGACAGGGGCTGTTGTCCAAAACATTCAGTACTTC,CASSSSGTGAVVQNIQYF,NA,TRBD1,TRBV18,TRBJ2-4
TGTGCCGTCCTCTTTGGGGGACAGGACTATGGCTACACCTTC,CAVLFGGQDYGYTF,NA,TRBD1,TRBV6-5,TRBJ1-2
TGTGCCAGCAGTACGAGTCGCGAGCAGTACTTC,CASSTSREQYF,NA,NA,TRBV28,TRBJ2-7
TGCGCCAGCAGCTTGAACACAGGGGCAGAGACCCAGTACTTC,CASSLNTGAETQYF,NA,TRBD1,TRBV5-1,TRBJ2-5
TGTGCCAGCAGTTACCAGGCGGGATTTAATGAAAAACTGTTTTTT,CASSYQAGFNEKLFF,NA,NA,TRBV6-5,TRBJ1-4
TGTGCCAGCAGTTTTGCAGGCCTGAGCTCCTATAATTCACCCCTCCACTTT,CASSFAGLSSYNSPLHF,NA,NA,TRBV28,TRBJ1-6
TGTGCCATCAGCGCCGGACAGGGGGTAGAGACCCAGTACTTC,CAISAGQGVETQYF,NA,TRBD1,TRBV10-3,TRBJ2-5
TGTGCCAGCAGCCTCCGGGACAGGGGGCGTTCGATCTATGGCTACACCTTC,CASSLRDRGRSIYGYTF,NA,TRBD1,TRBV7-3,TRBJ1-2
TGTGCCAGCAGCGTAGGCCGCGGGAAAGGCGGGGAGCTGTTTTTT,CASSVGRGKGGELFF,NA,NA,TRBV9,TRBJ2-2
TGTGCCAGCAGAAGACAGGGAGGTACTGAAGCTTTCTTT,CASRRQGGTEAFF,NA,TRBD1,TRBV6-5,TRBJ1-1
TGTGCCAGCGGGATCAGGGGGGACTATGGCTACACCTTC,CASGIRGDYGYTF,NA,TRBD1,TRBV5-5,TRBJ1-2
TGTGCCAGCAGCACCCAGGGTAACTATGGCTACACCTTC,CASSTQGNYGYTF,NA,NA,TRBV5-4,TRBJ1-2
TGTGCCAGCAGGGCCCGGCGATCTAGCAGCCGGGGGGGGTGTGAGCAGTTCTTC,CASRARRSSSRGGCEQFF,NA,NA,TRBV21-1,TRBJ2-1
TGCAGCGTCGTAGACAGGGATGAAAAACTGTTTTTT,CSVVDRDEKLFF,NA,TRBD1,TRBV29-1,TRBJ1-4
TGTGCCACCAGCTCCGGGACAAATAATGAAAAACTGTTTTTT,CATSSGTNNEKLFF,NA,NA,TRBV15,TRBJ1-4
TGTGCCACCAGCAGAGGTCCGGCGGGAGGGCCGATCGAGCAGTACTTC,CATSRGPAGGPIEQYF,NA,TRBD2,TRBV15,TRBJ2-7
TGTGCCAGCAGCCAACGTAGCGGGAGGTTGAATGAGCAGTTCTTC,CASSQRSGRLNEQFF,NA,TRBD2,TRBV3-1/TRBV3-2,TRBJ2-1
TGTGCCAGCAGCTTAGGCGGCAGGGGGCACAATGAGCAGTTCTTC,CASSLGGRGHNEQFF,NA,TRBD1,TRBV7-2,TRBJ2-1
TGTGCCAGCAGCCAATTCGGGTTTTGGGACAGGGAAAGTTCCCACTTC,CASSQFGFWDRESSHF,NA,TRBD1,TRBV3-1/TRBV3-2,TRBJ2-7
TGTGCCAGCAGTTACAACCTCATATCGACAGGGAAGAGAACTGAAGCTTTCTTT,CASSYNLISTGKRTEAFF,NA,TRBD1,TRBV6-2/TRBV6-3,TRBJ1-1
TGTGCCAGCAGTTCTAGCACAGATACGCAGTATTTT,CASSSSTDTQYF,NA,NA,TRBV6-5,TRBJ2-3
TGTGCCAGCAGTGAAGGAGGGGGGGTGAACACAGATACGCAGTATTTT,CASSEGGGVNTDTQYF,NA,NA,TRBV2,TRBJ2-3
TGTGCCAGCAGCCCCTTTCCGGGGGGTGTAGGAAAACTGTTTTTT,CASSPFPGGVGKLFF,NA,NA,TRBV9,TRBJ1-4